The clone carrying this T cell receptor (beta chain) came up a few times. The source of the sample is a study of cytomegalovirus exposure and HLA in healthy donors. Whereas donors were nominally healthy upon sampling, unrecorded immune exposures were probable. A multiplex PCR was run with 60 Vbeta primers and 13 Jbeta primers. Sequencing was performed with immunoSEQ multiplex PCR; in TCRdb, only in-frame clones are kept and a portion is missing. This sample carries under 200,000 clones, around three quarters of them seen once, and the ten largest clones take 4.5% to 6%. The junction had 6 bases not matched to a gene; V was cut back by 5 bases and J by 7 bases. CDR1 is MNHEY and CDR2 is SMNVEV in the germline V gene (reference sequence). The CDR3 totals 13 residues.

This receptor was identified in a middle-aged man in good health and CMV-seronegative. Sequencing was carried out using PBMCs. V and J are TRBV27 and TRBJ1-2; TRBD1 agrees at 8 bases. This CDR3 reads CASSPHQGAGYTF. For the CDR3, the DNA is TGTGCCAGCAGTCCTCACCAGGGGGCTGGCTACACCTTC.